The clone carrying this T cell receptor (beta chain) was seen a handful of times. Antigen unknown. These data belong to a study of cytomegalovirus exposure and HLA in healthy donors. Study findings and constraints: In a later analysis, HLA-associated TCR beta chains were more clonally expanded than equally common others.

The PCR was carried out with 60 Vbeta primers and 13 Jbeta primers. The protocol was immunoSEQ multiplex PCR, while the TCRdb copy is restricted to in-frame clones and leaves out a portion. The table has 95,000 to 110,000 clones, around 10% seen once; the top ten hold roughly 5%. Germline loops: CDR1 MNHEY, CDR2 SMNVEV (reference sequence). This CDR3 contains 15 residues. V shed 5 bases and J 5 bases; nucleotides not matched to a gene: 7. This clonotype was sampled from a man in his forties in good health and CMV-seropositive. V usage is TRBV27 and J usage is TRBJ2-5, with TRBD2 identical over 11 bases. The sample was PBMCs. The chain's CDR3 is CASSLMTSGIETQYF. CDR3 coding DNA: TGTGCCAGCAGTCTGATGACTAGCGGGATTGAGACCCAGTACTTC.